The clone carrying this T cell receptor (beta chain) was observed many times. The record originates from a study of T cells in Graves' hyperthyroidism and ophthalmopathy. Turning to the study itself: Peripheral blood was secured at the point of initial diagnosis, before any treatment.

This CDR3 contains 13 residues. Germline values: CDR1 SGHKS, CDR2 YYEKEE (reference sequence). Deletions cut 0 bases from V and 7 bases from J, with 8 bases between. The diagnoses drew upon clinical symptoms, serum thyroxine and TRAb, thyroid ultrasound and orbital computed tomography. The TCR beta CDR3 regions underwent amplification using RNA transcripts as the source. Using the HTBI primer set, a first-round RT-PCR was run on the TCR CDR3. TCRdb passed the multiplex PCR reads through MiXCR, listing each CDR3 protein once. The sample has some 460,000 distinct CDR3 sequences; 15% to 18% are singletons.

The genes are TRBV5-5 and TRBJ1-5; no clear D gene. The receptor was derived from a woman aged 18-35 years with Graves' hyperthyroidism. Sequenced: blood. CDR3 nucleotide sequence: TGTGCCAGCAGCTTGGCCACTGACCAGCCCCAGCATTTT. This sequence encodes CASSLATDQPQHF.